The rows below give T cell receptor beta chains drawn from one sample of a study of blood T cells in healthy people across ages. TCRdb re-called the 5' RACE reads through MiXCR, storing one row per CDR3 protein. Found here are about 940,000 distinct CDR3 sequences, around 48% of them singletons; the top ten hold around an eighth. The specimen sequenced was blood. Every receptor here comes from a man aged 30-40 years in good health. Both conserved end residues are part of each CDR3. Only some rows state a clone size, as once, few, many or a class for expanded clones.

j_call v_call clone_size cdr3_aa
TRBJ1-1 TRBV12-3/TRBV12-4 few CASSLSSNTEAFF
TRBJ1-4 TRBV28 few CASRGPGQYEKLFF
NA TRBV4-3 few CASSQEEGGFYEQYF
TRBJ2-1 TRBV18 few CASSPDSMGEQFF
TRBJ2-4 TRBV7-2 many CASSPRTGEKNIQYF
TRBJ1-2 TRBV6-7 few CAITGCTGYYGYTF
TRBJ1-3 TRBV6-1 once CASIEPGQGRNTIYF
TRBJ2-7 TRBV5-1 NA CASSLGVGGAVEQYF
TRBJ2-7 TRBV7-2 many CASSLQGIGEQYF
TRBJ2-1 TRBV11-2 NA CASSLGSLDPSNEQFF
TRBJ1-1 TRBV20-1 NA CSAQEPSGTEAFF
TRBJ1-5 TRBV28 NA CASSAPDPNQPQHF
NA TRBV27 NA CASRQKAQTVLQETQFF